The count of the clone carrying this TCR beta chain is one. This sample was included in a study of blood T cell repertoires in COVID-19. Study context: There were acute and convalescent COVID-19 samples, and they came from the United States, Italy and Spain. PBMCs, B-cell-depleted T cells, or T cells were the source of the cDNA or gDNA that made up the material.

Original methodology: Reference gene primer amplification in the assay estimated nucleated cell counts. Sequencing used immunoSEQ multiplex PCR; TCRdb keeps in-frame clones, though not all of them. Clone size and the V and J calls come from that table; the DNA yielded D and trimming. Of 200,000 to 300,000 clones listed, about 83% are singletons. The V gene's germline CDR1 is SGHDT and CDR2 YYEEEE. The CDR3 is 15 amino acids. V was pared by 2 bases and J by 4 bases, with 4 bases of the junction left unmatched. The rearrangement uses TRBV5-6 and TRBJ1-3, with TRBD1 matching over 9 bases. Sequenced sample: peripheral blood. The sequence was obtained from a human donor in a cohort sampled during active COVID-19. This chain's CDR3 is CASSFNRGLGNTIYF. For the CDR3, the DNA is TGTGCCAGCAGCTTTAACAGGGGGCTAGGAAACACCATATATTTT.